Listed below are T cell receptor beta chains from one sample, sequenced in a study of T cell responses to AZD1222 COVID-19 vaccine. The assay was immunoSEQ multiplex PCR, and TCRdb's table has in-frame clones only and misses some. Of about 110,000 clones listed, 65% to 85% are singletons. The sample here was peripheral blood, taken on day 0 of AZD1222 vaccination. These receptors were collected from an adult in good health. The CDR3 runs from the conserved cysteine through the conserved F or W. The D gene is left open where the match is weak. Where a row states a size, it is once, few, many or the class of an expanded clone; other rows omit it.

v_gene,j_gene,abundance,d_gene,CDR3nt,CDR3aa
TRBV28,TRBJ1-6,-,-,TGTGCCAGCAGTGACCCTAGGGGCAGGACAACCTATAATTCACCCCTCCACTTT,CASSDPRGRTTYNSPLHF
TRBV27,TRBJ1-2,few,-,TGTGCCAGCGGGTTAGGACGGAACTATGGCTACACCTTC,CASGLGRNYGYTF
TRBV6-5,TRBJ1-2,once,-,TGTGCCAGCAGTTACCATCAGACAGAGAAGTATGGCTACACCTTC,CASSYHQTEKYGYTF
TRBV24-1,TRBJ2-1,-,TRBD2,TGTGCCACCAGTGATCCCCGCTCGGGCGGGGGAATGAATGAGCAGTTCTTC,CATSDPRSGGGMNEQFF
TRBV6-6,TRBJ2-7,-,TRBD2,TGTGCCAGCAGGGGAGGACTAGCGAGTTCCTACGAGCAGTACTTC,CASRGGLASSYEQYF
TRBV28,TRBJ2-5,-,-,TGTGCCAGCACCCCCATAGGGGACGAGACCCAGTACTTC,CASTPIGDETQYF
TRBV28,TRBJ2-3,-,-,TGTGCCAGCAGCCCGAGGTTGACAGATACGCAGTATTTT,CASSPRLTDTQYF
TRBV6-6,TRBJ1-1,-,-,TGTGCCAGCAGTTCCGGGTTAGCTTTCTTT,CASSSGLAFF
TRBV7-9,TRBJ2-7,few,-,TGTGCCAGCAGCCAGACTGGACAAAACTCAGCCTACGAGCAGTACTTC,CASSQTGQNSAYEQYF
TRBV12-3/TRBV12-4,TRBJ1-2,-,-,TGTGCCAGCAATACAGGTGGCTTGGGCTACACCTTC,CASNTGGLGYTF
TRBV7-2,TRBJ1-4,once,TRBD1,TGTGCCAGCAGCCCGGGACAGGGGTGGTATGGTGAAAAACTGTTTTTT,CASSPGQGWYGEKLFF
TRBV7-9,TRBJ2-1,-,TRBD2,TGTGCCAGCAGCCCTAGCAGCCTAGCGGGGGGAGGTGAGCAGTTCTTC,CASSPSSLAGGGEQFF
TRBV28,TRBJ1-6,-,-,TGTGCCAGCAGTTTGGGAGGGAATTCACCCCTCCACTTT,CASSLGGNSPLHF
TRBV18,TRBJ1-1,-,-,TGTGCCAGCTCCGCGAGACAGATGAACACTGAAGCTTTCTTT,CASSARQMNTEAFF
TRBV12-3/TRBV12-4,TRBJ1-1,-,-,TGTGCCAGCAGTATTAAAATGAACACTGAAGCTTTCTTT,CASSIKMNTEAFF
TRBV11-3,TRBJ2-3,-,TRBD1,TGTGCCAGCAGCCGCGACAGGGGCAGCGCAGATACGCAGTATTTT,CASSRDRGSADTQYF
TRBV9,TRBJ1-6,-,TRBD1,TGTGCCAGCGGGGCTACAGGGGGAGATAATTCACCCCTCCACTTT,CASGATGGDNSPLHF
TRBV10-2,TRBJ2-3,-,-,TGCGCCAGCAGTGAGTCTTCTAGGCGTACCACCACAGATACGCAGTATTTT,CASSESSRRTTTDTQYF
TRBV27,TRBJ2-7,-,TRBD1,TGTGCCAGCCAAAGGACAGGGTACTACGAGCAGTACTTC,CASQRTGYYEQYF
TRBV4-3,TRBJ2-7,-,TRBD2,TGCGCCAGCAGCCACGCCAGGACTAGCGGAAGCTACGAGCAGTACTTC,CASSHARTSGSYEQYF
TRBV25-1,TRBJ2-3,-,-,TGTGCCAGCAGTGAAACCAGGGGGGCGGGAAGCACAGATACGCAGTATTTT,CASSETRGAGSTDTQYF
TRBV24-1,TRBJ2-7,-,-,TGTGCCCACTACCCGGGACTCCCCTACGAGCAGTACTTC,CAHYPGLPYEQYF
TRBV6-2/TRBV6-3,TRBJ1-5,-,-,TGTGCCAGCAGTTACTCGGCGCAAAATCAGCCCCAGCATTTT,CASSYSAQNQPQHF
TRBV7-2,TRBJ2-3,-,-,TGTGCCAGCAGCTTTGGGGGGGGCCTAAGCACAGATACGCAGTATTTT,CASSFGGGLSTDTQYF
TRBV2,TRBJ2-5,-,TRBD2,TGTGCCAGCAGTCCCAATAGCGGGGGATCTGAGACCCAGTACTTC,CASSPNSGGSETQYF
TRBV25-1,TRBJ1-3,-,-,TGTGCCAGCAGTGTAACTGGGTTATCTGGAAACACCATATATTTT,CASSVTGLSGNTIYF
TRBV21-1,TRBJ1-3,once,-,TGTGCCAGCAGCAAAAGGGGCGACGGGGAGAATGGAAACACCATATATTTT,CASSKRGDGENGNTIYF
TRBV7-2,TRBJ2-3,-,TRBD2,TGTGCCAGCAGCTTAGCGGCGGGGGGAAGCACAGATACGCAGTATTTT,CASSLAAGGSTDTQYF
TRBV28,TRBJ2-5,-,-,TGTGCCAGCAGTTTAGGACTAGGGGGGACCCAGTACTTC,CASSLGLGGTQYF
TRBV5-1,TRBJ1-3,-,-,TGCGCCAGCAGCTTGAGTGCGAGCTCTGGAAACACCATATATTTT,CASSLSASSGNTIYF
TRBV7-2,TRBJ2-1,-,TRBD2,TGTGCCAGCAGCTTAACGCTAGCGGGGGGGCCTAGTGAGCAGTTCTTC,CASSLTLAGGPSEQFF
TRBV4-3,TRBJ1-2,few,-,TGCGCCAGCAGCCAAGATACCGGGGTGGAGTACTATGGCTACACCTTC,CASSQDTGVEYYGYTF
TRBV6-1,TRBJ1-5,-,-,TGTGCCAGCAGTGAAGTAGTCAACAATCAGCCCCAGCATTTT,CASSEVVNNQPQHF
TRBV6-5,TRBJ1-6,few,-,TGTGCCAGCAGTTACGAAGCCATTCCCTCAGGTCCTCTCCACTTT,CASSYEAIPSGPLHF
TRBV5-1,TRBJ2-5,-,-,TGCGCCAGCAGCTTGGAAAGGGTCCAGGAGACCCAGTACTTC,CASSLERVQETQYF
TRBV6-5,TRBJ1-1,-,-,TGTGCCAGCAGCCCAGGGACAAATGAATACACTGAAGCTTTCTTT,CASSPGTNEYTEAFF
TRBV7-2,TRBJ1-2,few,-,TGTGCCAGCAGCTTAGTTGGTCGGGGGATGGATGGCTACACCTTC,CASSLVGRGMDGYTF
TRBV7-9,TRBJ1-1,-,-,TGTGCCAGCAGCTTCCAACAGACGAACACTGAAGCTTTCTTT,CASSFQQTNTEAFF
TRBV5-6,TRBJ2-2,-,TRBD1,TGTGCCAGCAGCTTCGACGGACAGGGAAGTTCGAACACCGGGGAGCTGTTTTTT,CASSFDGQGSSNTGELFF
TRBV7-3,TRBJ2-5,-,-,TGTGCCAGCAGCTTAGGTGGGGAAGAGACCCAGTACTTC,CASSLGGEETQYF
TRBV7-2,TRBJ1-1,-,-,TGTGCCAGCAGCTTAAACGGATTCACGAACACTGAAGCTTTCTTT,CASSLNGFTNTEAFF
TRBV5-8,TRBJ2-7,-,TRBD1,TGTGCCAGCAGCTTTGGGACAGGGGGCATCGCATGGGACTTC,CASSFGTGGIAWDF
TRBV7-2,TRBJ2-7,-,-,TGTGCCAGCAGCTTAGGACCGGATCCCTACGAGCAGTACTTC,CASSLGPDPYEQYF